This T cell receptor beta chain was sequenced for a study of cytomegalovirus exposure and HLA in healthy donors (dated by TCRdb to about 2017). Describing the broader study: An earlier analysis of some 600 of the donors reported 276 Gb of sequence data and 117 million unique TCR beta sequences obtained from about 180 million T cells. Class I and class II HLA loci were covered by the typing at four-digit resolution. Roughly five DR-DQ haplotypes were treated as single units for association and clustering because of strong linkage in the cohort. An earlier analysis of about 600 of the donors used high-throughput TCR beta sequencing to judge whether each TCR beta V gene segment behaved as functional or pseudogenic. Genome-wide SNP genotypes for about 60% of the 666 donors were used in a later genetic analysis, which treated that subset as a discovery cohort. Among 300 to 450 genotyped donors of the cohort, an average of 235,054 unique TCR beta nucleotide sequences were sequenced per donor, about a sixth of them non-productive. An early release that covered more than 550 HLA-typed donors contained 300 to 350 gigabases of sequencing data and around 80 million unique TCR sequences. In a later analysis, previously published TCR beta repertoires from 670 or so donors were re-analyzed and high-resolution HLA genotyping was added so that TCR occurrence patterns could be studied. Rather than drawing on any new phenotypic data, the later analysis identified candidate immune exposures from TCR beta sequences and the way those sequences occurred across donors. The number of donors typed differed by locus, with roughly 629-640 for A, B, C, DRB1 and DQB1, approximately 500 for DQA1, over 600 for DPA1, and approximately 470 for DPB1. The study used immunosequencing to profile the T cell repertoires of 666 subjects and linked those repertoires to cytomegalovirus serostatus. To predict cytomegalovirus infection status, the study brought together high-throughput TCR immunosequencing, statistical association of individual TCRs with disease status, and machine learning. All discovery cohort repertoires had been generated using a single sequencing platform. Donor age, sex, ethnicity and CMV serostatus were compiled alongside the repertoire data. Besides the first cohort of hundreds of subjects, a separate validation cohort made up of 90 to 150 different subjects was used. Among the approximately 400 genotyped donors, approximately 82% belonged to the genetic ancestry cluster associated with self-reported Caucasian donors. The study was designed to test whether signatures of past pathogen exposure could be identified by cataloging public T cell receptors. The paper as a whole reports these results and caveats: Most TCR sequences were seen in very few donors, while some public TCRs were found in many individuals. The study listed 150 to 200 TCR beta chains as associated with cytomegalovirus. The earlier analysis of about 600 of the donors excluded some 15 rarely observed V segments, including chromosome 9 orphons, because counts were too low. Because HLA typing was missing for some donors at each locus, association tests included only the typed subset. Correlated functional status among segregating V segments might be attributable to linkage disequilibrium, but an unknown experimental factor could not be ruled out. Several of the top co-occurrence clusters appeared to be linked to parvovirus B19, influenza, CMV and Epstein-Barr virus, according to a later analysis. Specific HLA alleles were associated with more than 15,000 TCR beta sequences at a false discovery rate of 0.05 in a later analysis. It was suggested by the authors that the approach could potentially be generalized to other disease states and immunological phenotypes. In both the original and validation cohorts, the classifier was reported to diagnose cytomegalovirus status with high specificity and sensitivity. V-gene and J-gene trimming of TCR beta chains was associated with a missense DCLRE1C variant in a later genetic analysis, and the association was replicated in an independent cohort. The 87-base-pair reads could not distinguish some IMGT-functional V segments, including TRBV6-2 and TRBV6-3, so those segments were excluded. In a later analysis, TCR association rates were found to vary across HLA loci, with the most associated TCRs seen for DRB1 alleles and the fewest for HLA-C alleles. An earlier analysis of approximately 570 of the donors showed that most TCR beta V segments appeared in productive rearrangements either about 87% or about 30% of the time, which broadly matched IMGT annotations. This cohort had only TCR beta chains sequenced, and the lack of alpha or paired-chain data limited which features could be detected. A further reported finding was that TCR beta sequences accurately predicted the HLA-A and HLA-B alleles for most subjects in the first cohort. For the cohort, immune exposure information was limited to CMV serostatus. Assigning TCR associations to individual alleles was difficult when HLA alleles, especially DR and DQ, strongly co-occurred. The presence/absence analyses assumed that sequencing depth was roughly uniform across donors, and that assumption may not be true. In a later analysis, HLA-associated TCR beta chains were found to be more clonally expanded and to have lower generation probabilities than equally common non-associated chains. The sequencing pipeline was judged likely to have produced a cluster of highly shared sequence variants as a technical artifact. A later genetic analysis reported fewer N-insertions in productive TCRs among donors in an Asian-associated ancestry cluster than the roughly 620-donor mean. In a later analysis, most CMV-associated TCR beta chains were found to appear HLA-restricted, with HLA associations seemingly driven largely by CMV exposure. In vitro tests confirmed that a few of the cytomegalovirus-associated TCR beta chains recognize cytomegalovirus antigens.

The cohort comprised some 680 healthy bone marrow donors. At the time of sampling, every cohort member was nominally healthy, though immune exposures that went unrecorded were likely present. The donor was CMV seronegative and belonged to the group of over 300 seronegative cohort members. A peripheral blood sample was collected from each donor, and TCR beta sequencing was performed on peripheral blood mononuclear cells. Genomic DNA extraction from the blood cell samples was performed with the Qiagen DNeasy Blood Extraction Kit. Libraries came from the immunoSEQ multiplex PCR assay. For the multiplex PCR, a mixture combining 60 forward primers for TCR Vbeta segments and 13 reverse primers for TCR Jbeta segments was used. The CDR3 region of rearranged TCR beta genes was amplified from genomic DNA with a multiplex PCR assay. The amplified TCR beta libraries were sequenced on the Illumina HiSeq System as 87-base-pair reads. As for how the authors treated the data: A later analysis counted approximately 74 million unique TCR beta chains across the 650 to 800 repertoires, and 10 million to 11 million of these chains were shared by at least two donors. To remove PCR and sequencing errors, raw reads were error-corrected and collapsed into unique sequences using a nearest-neighbor algorithm that merged closely related sequences. V, D and J gene segments were assigned by aligning CDR3 sequences to IMGT reference sequences. For a sequence to be retained, a match of at least six nucleotides to both a V gene segment and a J gene segment was required. A rearrangement was called productive if the CDR3 had no stop codons and remained in frame with V and J, and every other rearrangement was called non-productive. CDR3 was defined according to IMGT convention as the region running from the second conserved V-encoded cysteine to the conserved J-encoded phenylalanine. The earlier analysis of 587 of the donors excluded sequences that lacked an unambiguous match to a single V gene segment. An earlier analysis of 587 of the donors called V segments functional above 56.7% productive rearrangements and segregating when the between-donor standard deviation exceeded 5%. A statistical classification framework was built for diagnosing cytomegalovirus status from the catalog of TCR beta chain sequences. V and J gene assignment, in a later analysis, came from comparing TCR nucleotide sequences with IMGT/GENE-DB human TR gene sequences. In a later analysis, CDR3 sequences and most-parsimonious VDJ recombination scenarios were assigned using the TCRdist pipeline. In a later analysis, each TCR beta chain was defined by its CDR3 amino acid sequence together with its V-gene family, and reads without a unique V-gene family were excluded. In a later analysis, 450 to 600 highly shared, low-generation-probability nucleotide sequences were removed to address suspected cross-contamination and a sequencing artifact. For each public chain, a later analysis derived a clonal expansion index from normalized ranks of inferred template counts within each repertoire. In a later analysis, generation probabilities were computed using a VDJ recombination model fitted to out-of-frame rearrangements, and the results were checked against IGoR. A later analysis scored TCR-TCR, TCR-HLA and TCR-CMV co-occurrence with hypergeometric tests, applying a repertoire-size bias correction to TCR pairs. To estimate false discovery rates, a later analysis permuted the HLA or CMV assignments 20 times. In a later analysis, co-occurring TCRs were grouped with DBSCAN, and TCRdist sequence similarity was added when clustering was performed within HLA-allele-positive subsets. Repertoires with fewer than 30,000 or more than 120,000 public chains were left out of co-occurrence clustering, as were a few repertoires with anomalous nucleotide sharing. The table was pulled from immuneACCESS by TCRdb, which kept in-frame rearrangements only. Such tables lose some clones; where checked, under half of the loss comes from unresolved V genes, and the rest has no known cause. That table supplies the V and J calls and clone size; D and trimming were determined from the DNA. A total of about 190,000 clones appear in this sample, 82% of them only once. The top ten hold approximately 0.74% of the sample.

With respect to this clone: The antigen this receptor binds is unknown. Base quality data are lacking; no much larger clone is found one base away.

Including the terminal cysteine and phenylalanine, the CDR3 comprises 13 residues. The DNA shown is the 39-base CDR3, in frame from base 1. V is shortened by 4 bases, J by 6 bases, and the region joining them spans 10 bases. Reading the germline V gene gives CDR1 MDHEN and CDR2 SYDVKM. The sequence derives from a young woman in good health and CMV-seronegative. The V and J segments used are TRBV28 and TRBJ1-5, with TRBD1 tentatively as D gene (5 bases match). Sequences were obtained from PBMCs. DNA sequence: TGTGCCAGCAGTTACAGGTTTAGTCAGCCCCAGCATTTT. It translates to CASSYRFSQPQHF.